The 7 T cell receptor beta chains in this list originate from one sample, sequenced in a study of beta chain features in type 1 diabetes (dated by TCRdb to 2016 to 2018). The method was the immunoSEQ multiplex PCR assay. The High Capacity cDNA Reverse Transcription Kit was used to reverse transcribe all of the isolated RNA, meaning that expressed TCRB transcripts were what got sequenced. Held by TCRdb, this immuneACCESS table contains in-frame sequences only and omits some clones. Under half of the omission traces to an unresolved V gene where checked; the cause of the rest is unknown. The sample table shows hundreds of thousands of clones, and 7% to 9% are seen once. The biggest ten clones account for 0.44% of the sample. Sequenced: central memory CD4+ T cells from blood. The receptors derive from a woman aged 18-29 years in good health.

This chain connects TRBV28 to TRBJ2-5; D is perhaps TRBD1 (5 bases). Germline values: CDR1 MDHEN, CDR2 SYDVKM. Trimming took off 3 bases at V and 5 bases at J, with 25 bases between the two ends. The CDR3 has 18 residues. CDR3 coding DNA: TGTGCCAGCAGTTTCCCGGCAGGAACCGGCTGGGGCCGGGAGACCCAGTACTTC. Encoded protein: CASSFPAGTGWGRETQYF.

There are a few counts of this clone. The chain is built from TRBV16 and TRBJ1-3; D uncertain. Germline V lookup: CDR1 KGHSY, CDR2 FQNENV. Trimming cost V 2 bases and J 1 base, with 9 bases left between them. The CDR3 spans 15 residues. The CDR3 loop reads CASSQNRQSGNTIYF. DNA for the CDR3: TGTGCCAGCAGCCAAAATCGCCAATCTGGAAACACCATATATTTT.

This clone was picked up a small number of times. The CDR3 nucleotides are TGTGCCACCAGCAGAGATAACAAAGAGCCCCAGCATTTT. It is translated as CATSRDNKEPQHF. This chain joins TRBV15 and TRBJ1-5, with D hard to call. The CDR3 is 13 amino acids. Germline-derived CDR1 and CDR2 are LNHNV and YYDKDF (reference sequence). V gave up 0 bases and J gave up 8 bases, with 8 bases separating them.

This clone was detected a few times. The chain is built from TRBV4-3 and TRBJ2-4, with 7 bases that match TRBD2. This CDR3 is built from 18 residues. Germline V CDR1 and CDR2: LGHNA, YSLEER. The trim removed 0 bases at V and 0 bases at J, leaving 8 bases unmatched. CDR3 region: CASSQDFQRGTAKNIQYF. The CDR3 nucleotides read TGCGCCAGCAGCCAAGATTTCCAGCGGGGCACAGCCAAAAACATTCAGTACTTC.

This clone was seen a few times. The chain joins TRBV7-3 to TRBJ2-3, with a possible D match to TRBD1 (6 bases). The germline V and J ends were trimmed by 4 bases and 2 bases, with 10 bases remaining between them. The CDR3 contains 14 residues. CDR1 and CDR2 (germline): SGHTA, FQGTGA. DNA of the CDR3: TGTGCCAGCAGCTACGGACAGAACACAGATACGCAGTATTTT. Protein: CASSYGQNTDTQYF.

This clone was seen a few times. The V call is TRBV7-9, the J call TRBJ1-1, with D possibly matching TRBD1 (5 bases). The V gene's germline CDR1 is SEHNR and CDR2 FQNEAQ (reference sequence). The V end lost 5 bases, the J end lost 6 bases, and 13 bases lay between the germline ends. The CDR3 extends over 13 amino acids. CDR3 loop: CASSPRGVPEAFF. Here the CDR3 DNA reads TGTGCCAGCAGCCCTAGGGGAGTTCCTGAAGCTTTCTTT.

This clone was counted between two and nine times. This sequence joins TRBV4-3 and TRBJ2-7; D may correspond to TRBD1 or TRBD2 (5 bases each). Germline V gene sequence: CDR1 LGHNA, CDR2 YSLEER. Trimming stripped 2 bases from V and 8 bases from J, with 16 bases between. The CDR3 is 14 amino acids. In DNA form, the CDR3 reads TGCGCCAGCAGCCAAATGGGGTGGGACGTTAAGCAGTACTTC. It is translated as CASSQMGWDVKQYF.